This T cell receptor beta chain was captured in a study of blood T cell repertoires in COVID-19. The wider study: Nucleic acid was either cDNA or gDNA, and it came from T cells, B-cell-depleted T cells, or PBMCs.

Some clones are missing from TCRdb's copy, which holds only in-frame ones; the method was immunoSEQ multiplex PCR. The table lists under 250,000 clones, 80% to 90% of them singletons. In germline, CDR1 is WNHNN, CDR2 SYGVQD (reference sequence). V lost 6 bases, J lost 5 bases, and 14 bases stayed unmatched. The CDR3 has 17 residues. The sample was PBMCs or T cells enriched from blood (not recorded which). The origin of this receptor is a woman aged 18-35 years in a cohort exposed to, infected with or recovered from COVID-19 (not recorded which). J is TRBJ2-5 and V is TRBV10-1; 11 bases line up with TRBD2. The CDR3 DNA sequence: TGCGCCAGCAGAGATTATTGCACTAGCGGGAGTTTCGAGACCCAGTACTTC. It yields the protein CASRDYCTSGSFETQYF.